Shown below are 13 T cell receptor beta chains from a single sample sequenced in a study of OX40 agonist ivuxolimab in advanced cancers. Clones were read by immunoSEQ multiplex PCR, and TCRdb kept only the in-frame ones, dropping some. The sample lists roughly 86,000 clones, approximately 90% occurring once. The material was CD4+ or CD8+ T cells sorted from blood, obtained in a trial of the OX40 agonist ivuxolimab. The receptors originated from an adult with an advanced solid tumor such as melanoma, head and neck, liver or kidney cancer.

The CDR3 sequence is CASTEGLAVNTGELFF. The CDR3 bases are TGTGCCAGCACCGAGGGACTAGCGGTGAACACCGGGGAGCTGTTTTTT. The chain links TRBV7-8 to TRBJ2-2, with TRBD2 matching 11 bases. Germline-derived CDR1 and CDR2 are SGHVS and FQNEAQ. This CDR3 has 16 amino acids. With 7 bases clipped from V and 1 base from J, the junction kept 5 bases outside the gene matches.

The V gene is TRBV4-1, the J gene TRBJ1-5; tentatively, D is TRBD1 (5 bases). CDR1 is MGHRA and CDR2 is YSYEKL in the germline V gene. V was trimmed by 0 bases and J by 4 bases, leaving 13 bases between them. This CDR3 comprises 16 residues. The CDR3 bases are TGCGCCAGCAGCCAAGAATGGGGCCAGCGGAATCAGCCCCAGCATTTT. Translated: CASSQEWGQRNQPQHF.

This clone was seen a single time. The chain recombines TRBV9 with TRBJ2-3; D is unresolved. The V gene's germline CDR1 is SGDLS and CDR2 YYNGEE. Trimming cost V 2 bases and J 1 base, with 11 bases left between them. The CDR3 covers 15 residues. The CDR3 loop reads CASSVGAVGTDTQYF. The CDR3 DNA sequence: TGTGCCAGCAGCGTTGGTGCAGTTGGCACAGATACGCAGTATTTT.

This chain links TRBV28 with TRBJ1-2, with 7 nucleotides matching TRBD1. Germline V gene data show CDR1 as MDHEN and CDR2 as SYDVKM. The length of the CDR3 is 15 residues. With V trimmed by 6 bases and J by 2 bases, 9 bases remained unmatched. The CDR3 DNA sequence: TGTGCCAGCAGCTTGATACAGGGGATGAACTATGGCTACACCTTC. Translated, it gives CASSLIQGMNYGYTF.

The gene calls are TRBV7-8 and TRBJ1-1; TRBD1 agrees at 7 bases. Germline lookup yields CDR1 SGHVS and CDR2 FQNEAQ. V trimming: 5 bases; J trimming: 0 bases; junction bases outside the gene matches: 9. The CDR3 contains 16 residues. CDR3 in DNA: TGTGCCAGCAGCCCACAGGGGCGACCCATGAACACTGAAGCTTTCTTT. Its translation: CASSPQGRPMNTEAFF.

The rearrangement links TRBV30 to TRBJ2-5; a weak D match, TRBD2 (7 bases). The CDR3 has 13 residues. The V end lost 6 bases, the J end lost 4 bases, and 15 bases lay between the germline ends. Germline CDR1 GTSNPN, CDR2 SVGIG (reference sequence). CDR3 protein: CACSRGAGETQYF. The CDR3 nucleotides are TGTGCCTGTTCCCGGGGGGCTGGAGAGACCCAGTACTTC.

V usage is TRBV10-3 and J usage is TRBJ2-5; a possible D gene is TRBD2 (6 bases). Germline CDR1 reads ENHRY; CDR2 reads SYGVKD. The V gene lost 10 bases and the J gene lost 0 bases, with 12 bases spanning the gap. CDR3 size: 13 residues. CDR3 residues: CATTPSDQETQYF. Here the CDR3 DNA reads TGTGCCACTACCCCTAGCGACCAAGAGACCCAGTACTTC.

The genes are TRBV5-4 and TRBJ2-2, with D unclear. The CDR3 is 14 residues long. Germline CDR1 is SGHNT and CDR2 is YYREEE (reference sequence). The V end lost 0 bases, the J end lost 6 bases, and 9 bases lay between the germline ends. CDR3 DNA sequence: TGTGCCAGCAGCTTGGGGCTGCCGCCCGGGGAGCTGTTTTTT. This encodes CASSLGLPPGELFF. Based on the CDR3 plus reference TRBV5-4 and TRBJ2-2, the full variable domain is ETGVTQSPTHLIKTRGQQVTLRCSSQSGHNTVSWYQQALGQGPQFIFQYYREEENGRGNFPPRFSGLQFPNYSSELNVNALELDDSALYLCASSLGLPPGELFFGEGSRLTVL.

The genes are TRBV4-1 and TRBJ1-1, with D possibly TRBD1 on 6 matching bases. Germline CDR1 is MGHRA and CDR2 is YSYEKL. The CDR3 loop spans 13 amino acids. V lost 1 base and J 5 bases, leaving 8 bases between the germline ends. For the CDR3, the DNA is TGCGCCAGCAGCCAAGTGAGGGGGACTGAAGCTTTCTTT. It yields the protein CASSQVRGTEAFF.

The chain joins TRBV28 to TRBJ2-7; TRBD1 matches 10 bases. Per germline, CDR1 MDHEN and CDR2 SYDVKM. The J segment lost 3 bases and the V segment lost 8 bases, leaving 1 base of the junction unmatched. CDR3 size: 12 residues. This CDR3 reads CASGQGGYEQYF. The CDR3 DNA reads as TGTGCCAGCGGACAGGGGGGCTACGAGCAGTACTTC.

V is TRBV7-2 and J is TRBJ1-2, with 9 positions matching TRBD1. Germline V lookup: CDR1 SGHTA, CDR2 FQGNSA. This CDR3 is built from 15 residues. Losses at the gene ends were 3 bases for V and 0 bases for J; bases not matched to a gene: 2. CDR3 residues: CASSLTGGTNYGYTF. The CDR3 DNA sequence: TGTGCCAGCAGCTTGACAGGGGGGACTAACTATGGCTACACCTTC.

The chain uses TRBV30 and TRBJ1-4; D might be TRBD1 (5 bases). The CDR3 consists of 13 residues. Deletions cut 3 bases from V and 7 bases from J, with 12 bases between. Germline values: CDR1 GTSNPN, CDR2 SVGIG (reference sequence). CDR3 residues: CAWSPAGFEKLFF. The DNA of the CDR3 is TGTGCCTGGAGCCCGGCAGGGTTTGAAAAACTGTTTTTT.

The J gene is TRBJ2-7, the V gene TRBV18; TRBD1 matches at 9 bases. The CDR3 is 16 residues long. Germline V gives CDR1 KGHSH, CDR2 LQKENI. With V trimmed by 0 bases and J by 6 bases, 9 bases remained unmatched. The CDR3 sequence: CASSPPGTGTLFEQYF. CDR3 sequence (DNA): TGTGCCAGCTCACCACCCGGGACAGGGACTCTCTTCGAGCAGTACTTC.